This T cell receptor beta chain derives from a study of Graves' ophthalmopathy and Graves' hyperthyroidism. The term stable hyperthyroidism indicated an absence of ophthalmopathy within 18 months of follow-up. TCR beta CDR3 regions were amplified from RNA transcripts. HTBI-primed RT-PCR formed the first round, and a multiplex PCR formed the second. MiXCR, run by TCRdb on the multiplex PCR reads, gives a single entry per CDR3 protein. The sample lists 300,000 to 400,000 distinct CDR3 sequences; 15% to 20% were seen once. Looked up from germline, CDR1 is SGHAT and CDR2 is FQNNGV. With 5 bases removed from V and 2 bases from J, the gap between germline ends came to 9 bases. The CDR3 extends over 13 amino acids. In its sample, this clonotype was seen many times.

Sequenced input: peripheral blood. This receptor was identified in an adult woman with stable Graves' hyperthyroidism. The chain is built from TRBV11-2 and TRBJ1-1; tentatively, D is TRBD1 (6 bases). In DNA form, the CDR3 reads TGTGCCAGCAGCGAGGGGGGTAACACTGAAGCTTTCTTT. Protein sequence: CASSEGGNTEAFF.